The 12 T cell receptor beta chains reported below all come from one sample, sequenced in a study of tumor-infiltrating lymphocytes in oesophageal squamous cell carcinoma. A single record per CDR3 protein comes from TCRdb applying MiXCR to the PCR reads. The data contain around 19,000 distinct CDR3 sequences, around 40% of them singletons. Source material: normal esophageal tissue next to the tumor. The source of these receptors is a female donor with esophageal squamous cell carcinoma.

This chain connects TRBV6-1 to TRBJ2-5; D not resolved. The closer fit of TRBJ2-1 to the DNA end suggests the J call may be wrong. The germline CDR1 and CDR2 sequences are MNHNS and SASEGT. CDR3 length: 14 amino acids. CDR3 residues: CASSSHFPGDEQFF. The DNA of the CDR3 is TGTGCCAGCAGTTCCCACTTCCCCGGAGATGAGCAGTTCTTC.

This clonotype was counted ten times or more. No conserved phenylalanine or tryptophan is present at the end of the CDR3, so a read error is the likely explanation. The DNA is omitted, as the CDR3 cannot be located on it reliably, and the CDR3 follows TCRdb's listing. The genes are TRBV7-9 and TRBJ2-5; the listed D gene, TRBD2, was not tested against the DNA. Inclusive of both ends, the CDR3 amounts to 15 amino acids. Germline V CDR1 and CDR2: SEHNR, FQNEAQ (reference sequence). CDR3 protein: CASSLEYGSGYTFGS.

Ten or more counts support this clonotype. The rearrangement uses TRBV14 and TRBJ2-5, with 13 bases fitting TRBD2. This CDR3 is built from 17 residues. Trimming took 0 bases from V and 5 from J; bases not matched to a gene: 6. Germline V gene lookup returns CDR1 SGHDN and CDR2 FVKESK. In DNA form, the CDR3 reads TGTGCCAGCAGCCAAGATCCCAGGACTAGCGGGGGCGAGACCCAGTACTTC. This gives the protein CASSQDPRTSGGETQYF.

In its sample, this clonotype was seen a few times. The CDR3 DNA is TGTGCCAGCAGCTTTAACGGGGGCGGGAGAGAGACCCAGTACTTC. Amino acids: CASSFNGGGRETQYF. This chain joins TRBV7-2 and TRBJ2-5; weak D call: TRBD2 (7 bases). V shed 3 bases and J shed 4 bases, with 15 bases lying between them. CDR1 is SGHTA, CDR2 FQGNSA, per germline. This CDR3 contains 15 residues.

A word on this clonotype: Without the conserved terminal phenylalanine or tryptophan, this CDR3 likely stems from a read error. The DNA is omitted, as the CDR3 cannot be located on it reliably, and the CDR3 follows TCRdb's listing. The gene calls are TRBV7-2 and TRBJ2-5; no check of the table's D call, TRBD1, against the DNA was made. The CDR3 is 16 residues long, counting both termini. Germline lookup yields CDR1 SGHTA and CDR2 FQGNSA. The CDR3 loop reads CASSSTGSPYEQYFGA.

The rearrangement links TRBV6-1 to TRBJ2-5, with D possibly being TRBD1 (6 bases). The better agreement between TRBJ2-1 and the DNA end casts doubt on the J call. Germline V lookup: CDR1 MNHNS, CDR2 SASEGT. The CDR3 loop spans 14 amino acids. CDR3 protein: CASSSGDAYNEQFF. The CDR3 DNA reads TGTGCCAGCAGTTCAGGGGACGCCTACAATGAGCAGTTCTTC.

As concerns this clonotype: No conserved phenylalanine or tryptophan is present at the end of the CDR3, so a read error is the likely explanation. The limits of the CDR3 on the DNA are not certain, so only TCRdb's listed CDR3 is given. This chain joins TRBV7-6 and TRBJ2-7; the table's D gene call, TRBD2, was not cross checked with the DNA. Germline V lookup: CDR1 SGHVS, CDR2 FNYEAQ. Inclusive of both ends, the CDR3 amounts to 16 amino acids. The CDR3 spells CASSLRGNLGEQYFGS.

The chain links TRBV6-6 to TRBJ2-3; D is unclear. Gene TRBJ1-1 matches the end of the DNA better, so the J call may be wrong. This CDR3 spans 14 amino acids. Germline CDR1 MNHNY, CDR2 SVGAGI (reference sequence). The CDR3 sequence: CASSYSAGNTEAFF. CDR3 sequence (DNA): TGTGCCAGCAGTTACTCGGCAGGGAACACTGAAGCTTTCTTT.

DNA of the CDR3: TGTGCCAGCAGTCGAGGGCAAAGGGGTGAGCAGTTCTTC. This codes for CASSRGQRGEQFF. This chain uses TRBV7-6 with TRBJ2-1; D possibly uses TRBD1 or TRBD2 (5 bases each). Trimming left V 6 bases short and J 9 bases short, with 15 bases between. Germline V gene lookup returns CDR1 SGHVS and CDR2 FNYEAQ. The CDR3 runs to 13 residues.

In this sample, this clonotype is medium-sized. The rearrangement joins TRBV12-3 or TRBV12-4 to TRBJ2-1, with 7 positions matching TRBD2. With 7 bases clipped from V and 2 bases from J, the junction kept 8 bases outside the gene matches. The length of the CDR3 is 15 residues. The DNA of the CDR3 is TGTGCCAGCACCGCGGCCGGGACTACCTACAATGAGCAGTTCTTC. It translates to CASTAAGTTYNEQFF.

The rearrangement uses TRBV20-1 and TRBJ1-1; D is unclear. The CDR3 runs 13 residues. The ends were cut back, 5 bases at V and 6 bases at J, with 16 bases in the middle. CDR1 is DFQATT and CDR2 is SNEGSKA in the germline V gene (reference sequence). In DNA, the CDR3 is TGCAGTGCTCCCTTAGAGGAAACAGCTGAAGCTTTCTTT. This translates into CSAPLEETAEAFF.

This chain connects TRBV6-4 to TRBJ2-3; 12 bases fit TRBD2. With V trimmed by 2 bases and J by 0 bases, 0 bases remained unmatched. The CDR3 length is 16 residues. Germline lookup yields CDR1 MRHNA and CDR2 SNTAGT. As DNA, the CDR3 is TGTGCCAGCAGTGACGGGACTAGCGGGAGCACAGATACGCAGTATTTT. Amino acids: CASSDGTSGSTDTQYF.